These 28 T cell receptor beta chains originate from one sample sequenced in a study of CD8 T cells in ankylosing spondylitis. TCRdb re-called the 5' RACE reads through MiXCR, storing one row per CDR3 protein. The top ten clones hold approximately 16% of a sample with roughly 180,000 distinct CDR3 sequences, around a tenth of them seen once. The specimen sequenced was blood, either unsorted or a sorted T cell fraction (not recorded which). The receptor source for this set is a female donor with ankylosing spondylitis or in good health (not recorded which).

This clonotype turned up a few times. The J gene is TRBJ1-5, the V gene TRBV10-3; no reliable D call. V was cut by 3 bases and J by 1 base, with 7 bases left in between. The CDR3 length is 14 residues. Germline V gene sequence: CDR1 ENHRY, CDR2 SYGVKD. CDR3 in DNA: TGTGCCATCAGTGATTTTATGAGCAATCAGCCCCAGCATTTT. Translation gives CAISDFMSNQPQHF.

This clonotype showed up just a few times. The chain is built from TRBV6-6 and TRBJ2-1, with 7 bases that match TRBD1. The V segment lost 6 bases and the J segment 5 bases; nucleotides outside the gene matches: 4. This CDR3 region has 13 residues. CDR1 MNHNY and CDR2 SVGAGI come from the germline V gene (reference sequence). The CDR3 here is CASSGTDDNEQFF. Here the CDR3 DNA reads TGTGCCAGCAGCGGGACAGATGACAATGAGCAGTTCTTC.

There are a few counts of this clonotype. CDR3 in DNA: TGTGCCAGCAGTGTTCATCCGCCGGGCCCAGGGGCCTACGAGCAGTACTTC. Residues: CASSVHPPGPGAYEQYF. This chain uses TRBV6-1 with TRBJ2-7; maybe TRBD1 (6 bases). Trimming pared 4 bases from V and 2 bases from J, leaving 21 bases between. CDR1 MNHNS and CDR2 SASEGT come from the germline V gene. The CDR3 extends over 17 amino acids.

The chain is built from TRBV9 and TRBJ2-2; 8 positions match TRBD2. CDR1 SGDLS and CDR2 YYNGEE come from the germline V gene. V dropped 4 bases and J dropped 4; count of bases not matched to a gene: 9. There are 16 residues in the CDR3. The CDR3 DNA follows: TGTGCCAGCAGCTCGCGCGGGACTAGTATCACCGGGGAGCTGTTTTTT. Encoded protein: CASSSRGTSITGELFF.

This clonotype showed up many times. The CDR3 DNA reads as TGTGCCAGCAGCCTGGACGGCCGCTCCTACGAGCAGTACTTC. This codes for CASSLDGRSYEQYF. The chain links TRBV5-6 to TRBJ2-7; D uncertain. The CDR3 loop spans 14 amino acids. The V end lost 4 bases, the J end lost 0 bases, and 11 bases lay between the germline ends. Looked up from germline, CDR1 is SGHDT and CDR2 is YYEEEE. Variable domain in full (rest from reference TRBV5-6 and TRBJ2-7): DAGVTQSPTHLIKTRGQQVTLRCSPKSGHDTVSWYQQALGQGPQFIFQYYEEEERQRGNFPDRFSGHQFPNYSSELNVNALLLGDSALYLCASSLDGRSYEQYFGPGTRLTVT.

This clonotype was observed a few times. The chain has TRBV2 and TRBJ1-6; 10 positions match TRBD1. The V gene's germline CDR1 is SNHLY and CDR2 FYNNEI. V was pared by 2 bases and J by 10 bases, with 2 bases of the junction left unmatched. The CDR3 sequence is 14 residues long. The CDR3, as DNA: TGTGCCAGCAGTGAATGGGACAGGGGATCACCCCTCCACTTT. Encoded protein: CASSEWDRGSPLHF.

This chain uses TRBV9 with TRBJ2-3; 14 bases match TRBD2. The V and J ends lost 0 bases and 4 bases, in that order; junction bases with no gene match: 7. The CDR3 is 18 amino acids. Germline CDR1 SGDLS, CDR2 YYNGEE. CDR3 in DNA: TGTGCCAGCAGCGTAGACCCCGGGACTAGCGGGAGTGCAGATACGCAGTATTTT. This gives the protein CASSVDPGTSGSADTQYF.

This chain links TRBV6-1 with TRBJ1-1; 10 nucleotides line up with TRBD1. Germline-derived CDR1 and CDR2 are MNHNS and SASEGT. The CDR3 totals 14 residues. The J segment lost 0 bases and the V segment lost 8 bases, leaving 3 bases of the junction unmatched. CDR3 amino acids: CASWTGGLNTEAFF. Written as DNA, the CDR3 is TGTGCCAGCTGGACAGGGGGGTTGAACACTGAAGCTTTCTTT.

The chain is built from TRBV28 and TRBJ2-7; D remains unclear. Trimming removed 4 bases at V and 4 bases at J, with 11 bases between. Germline V lookup: CDR1 MDHEN, CDR2 SYDVKM. This CDR3 region has 13 residues. CDR3 protein: CASSSALRYEQYF. The DNA of the CDR3 is TGTGCCAGCAGTTCGGCACTGAGGTACGAGCAGTACTTC. The entire variable domain, with the rest obtained from reference TRBV28 and TRBJ2-7, is as follows: DVKVTQSSRYLVKRTGEKVFLECVQDMDHENMFWYRQDPGLGLRLIYFSYDVKMKEKGDIPEGYSVSREKKERFSLILESASTNQTSMYLCASSSALRYEQYFGPGTRLTVT.

The rearrangement links TRBV29-1 to TRBJ2-7, with 8 positions matching TRBD2. CDR3 length: 12 residues. CDR1 is SQVTM, CDR2 ANQGSEA, per germline. The V gene end was trimmed by 6 bases and the J gene end by 3 bases; junction bases not matched to a gene: 4. The DNA of the CDR3 is TGCAGCGTCCTAACTAGCGGCTACGAGCAGTACTTC. This sequence encodes CSVLTSGYEQYF.

In its sample, this clonotype was seen a few times. V is TRBV5-6 and J is TRBJ2-2, with 7 bases that match TRBD2. Germline lookup yields CDR1 SGHDT and CDR2 YYEEEE. CDR3 size: 13 residues. The junction had 3 bases not matched to a gene; V was cut back by 4 bases and J by 6 bases. Here the CDR3 reads CASSNGLAGELFF. As DNA, the CDR3 is TGTGCCAGCAGCAACGGACTAGCCGGGGAGCTGTTTTTT.

This clonotype turned up a few times. The rearrangement links TRBV7-2 to TRBJ1-1; D gene uncertain. There are 12 residues in the CDR3. Germline-derived CDR1 and CDR2 are SGHTA and FQGNSA. The ends were cut back, 2 bases at V and 5 bases at J, with 6 bases in the middle. The CDR3 loop reads CASSLMGTEAFF. The CDR3 bases are TGTGCCAGCAGCTTAATGGGGACTGAAGCTTTCTTT.

The chain links TRBV20-1 to TRBJ2-1, with 8 bases aligning to TRBD2. V gave up 5 bases and J gave up 4 bases; unmatched junction bases: 10. CDR3 length equals 15 residues. Germline V CDR1 and CDR2: DFQATT, SNEGSKA (reference sequence). Written as DNA, the CDR3 is TGCAGTGCTGACCTAAGCGGGAGTCGATACAATGAGCAGTTCTTC. Amino acids: CSADLSGSRYNEQFF.

This clonotype occurred many times. The chain joins TRBV10-3 to TRBJ2-3; no clear D gene. This CDR3 is 16 amino acids long. V was cut by 0 bases and J by 0 bases, with 10 bases left in between. CDR1 ENHRY and CDR2 SYGVKD come from the germline V gene. The CDR3 loop is CAISESARTSTDTQYF. DNA of the CDR3: TGTGCCATCAGTGAGTCGGCGAGAACTAGCACAGATACGCAGTATTTT.

This clonotype has ten or more counts. The chain has TRBV2 and TRBJ1-1; no firm D call. V lost 6 bases, J lost 5 bases, and 4 bases lay in between. CDR1 SNHLY and CDR2 FYNNEI come from the germline V gene. The CDR3 consists of 10 residues. CDR3 residues: CASRGTEAFF. The CDR3 DNA is TGTGCCAGCAGAGGGACTGAAGCTTTCTTT.

This clonotype was seen more than once but under ten times. The chain employs TRBV7-8 and TRBJ2-3; D is unresolved. Germline-derived CDR1 and CDR2 are SGHVS and FQNEAQ. V was pared by 1 base and J by 0 bases, with 17 bases between. The CDR3 runs 18 residues. CDR3 DNA: TGTGCCAGCAGCTTAGACCCTTTAGTTGCGTCTAGCACAGATACGCAGTATTTT. Translated, it gives CASSLDPLVASSTDTQYF.

The V call is TRBV29-1, the J call TRBJ2-2; D gene uncertain. V was cut by 4 bases and J by 6 bases, with 6 bases left in between. Germline assignment: CDR1 SQVTM and CDR2 ANQGSEA. This CDR3 is 11 amino acids long. The CDR3: CSVGDPGELFF. CDR3 nucleotides: TGCAGCGTTGGAGATCCCGGGGAGCTGTTTTTT.

The chain has TRBV20-1 and TRBJ2-7, with 10 bases that match TRBD1. Germline V gives CDR1 DFQATT, CDR2 SNEGSKA (reference sequence). The V segment lost 2 bases and the J segment 5 bases; nucleotides outside the gene matches: 9. This CDR3 has 15 residues. The CDR3 sequence is CSARYIGTGADEQYF. CDR3 bases: TGCAGTGCTAGATATATCGGGACAGGGGCTGACGAGCAGTACTTC.

This clonotype was observed a few times. The chain uses TRBV19 and TRBJ2-7; TRBD1 matches at 9 bases. Trimming at V came to 7 bases and at J to 3 bases, leaving 10 bases not matched to a gene. The CDR3 extends over 15 amino acids. CDR1 and CDR2 from the germline V gene are LNHDA and SQIVND (reference sequence). CDR3 loop: CASTSTGDRVYEQYF. CDR3 coding DNA: TGTGCCAGTACCTCCACAGGGGACAGGGTCTACGAGCAGTACTTC.

This clonotype has just a few counts. The chain employs TRBV13 and TRBJ1-1; D unclear. CDR3 size: 14 residues. V gave up 4 bases and J gave up 4 bases, with 13 bases separating them. In germline, CDR1 is PRHDT, CDR2 FYEKMQ (reference sequence). CDR3 residues: CASSSEPRFTEAFF. CDR3 DNA: TGTGCCAGCAGCTCCGAACCTCGGTTCACTGAAGCTTTCTTT. Supplemented by reference TRBV13 and TRBJ1-1, the full variable domain reads AAGVIQSPRHLIKEKRETATLKCYPIPRHDTVYWYQQGPGQDPQFLISFYEKMQSDKGSIPDRFSAQQFSDYHSELNMSSLELGDSALYFCASSSEPRFTEAFFGQGTRLTVV.

The gene calls are TRBV7-6 and TRBJ2-3; maybe TRBD2 (5 bases). The CDR3 is made up of 13 amino acids. Looked up from germline, CDR1 is SGHVS and CDR2 is FNYEAQ. V was clipped by 7 bases and J by 2 bases, with 10 bases between them. The DNA for the CDR3 is TGTGCCAGCACCCCTAGCCCCACAGATACGCAGTATTTT. Residues: CASTPSPTDTQYF.

This clonotype was counted ten times or more. This sequence joins TRBV29-1 and TRBJ2-7, with a possible D match to TRBD1 (6 bases). Germline V gene data show CDR1 as SQVTM and CDR2 as ANQGSEA. V lost 4 bases, J lost 2 bases, and 12 bases lay in between. This CDR3 region has 13 residues. CDR3 sequence: CSVGQALTYEQYF. CDR3 DNA sequence: TGCAGCGTTGGACAGGCCTTAACCTACGAGCAGTACTTC.

Only a few counts were recorded for this clonotype. The chain employs TRBV7-6 and TRBJ1-5; a possible D gene is TRBD1 (6 bases). The CDR3 totals 17 residues. Germline V gene lookup returns CDR1 SGHVS and CDR2 FNYEAQ. Between the trimmed V and J ends, which lost 1 base and 1 base, there was a span of 14 bases. CDR3 amino acids: CASSLGSGGRSNQPQHF. In DNA, the CDR3 is TGTGCCAGCAGCTTAGGTTCGGGGGGCCGAAGCAATCAGCCCCAGCATTTT. Filled out from reference TRBV7-6 and TRBJ1-5, the complete variable domain reads GAGVSQSPRYKVTKRGQDVALRCDPISGHVSLYWYRQALGQGPEFLTYFNYEAQQDKSGLPNDRFSAERPEGSISTLTIQRTEQRDSAMYRCASSLGSGGRSNQPQHFGDGTRLSIL.

This clonotype has ten or more counts. This rearrangement joins TRBV3-1 to TRBJ2-1; D call uncertain. This CDR3 has 17 residues. Germline loops: CDR1 LGHDT, CDR2 YNNKEL (reference sequence). Trimming shortened V by 3 bases and J by 3 bases, and 18 bases separated the two germline ends. The CDR3 DNA reads TGTGCCAGCAGCCATAAAACCCTAGGGCTCGACTACAATGAGCAGTTCTTC. This gives the protein CASSHKTLGLDYNEQFF.

The chain uses TRBV10-3 and TRBJ1-4, with D possibly TRBD1 on 5 matching bases. The CDR3 is 15 amino acids. Germline V gene sequence: CDR1 ENHRY, CDR2 SYGVKD. Trimming took off 5 bases at V and 4 bases at J, with 14 bases between the two ends. CDR3 amino acids: CAISFSGADNEKLFF. CDR3 sequence (DNA): TGTGCCATCAGTTTCTCCGGGGCAGATAATGAAAAACTGTTTTTT.

In its sample, this clonotype was seen many times. The chain couples TRBV7-8 to TRBJ2-7; no reliable D call. V was clipped by 3 bases and J by 3 bases, with 9 bases between them. Germline V gene sequence: CDR1 SGHVS, CDR2 FQNEAQ. The CDR3 covers 13 residues. CDR3 nucleotides: TGTGCCAGCAGCTTTGCAGTAAGCTACGAGCAGTACTTC. Its protein is CASSFAVSYEQYF.

This clonotype was seen more than once but under ten times. The chain combines TRBV4-3 with TRBJ2-3; 8 nucleotides match TRBD2. The V gene end was trimmed by 0 bases and the J gene end by 6 bases; junction bases not matched to a gene: 5. The CDR3 sequence is 15 residues long. Germline V gene sequence: CDR1 LGHNA, CDR2 YSLEER. CDR3 DNA sequence: TGCGCCAGCAGCCAAGACGGGAGGGGTAGGGATACGCAGTATTTT. This translates into CASSQDGRGRDTQYF.

In this sample, this clonotype turned up many times. CDR3 region: CATSPPGETQYF. The CDR3 nucleotides are TGTGCCACCAGCCCCCCGGGAGAGACCCAGTACTTC. The J gene is TRBJ2-5, the V gene TRBV15; D call uncertain. Germline CDR1 and CDR2: LNHNV and YYDKDF (reference sequence). The V end lost 5 bases, the J end lost 4 bases, and 8 bases lay between the germline ends. CDR3 length: 12 amino acids.